This section outlines one T cell receptor beta chain sequence together with its context. This sample is part of a study of blood T cell repertoires in COVID-19. Looking at the study overall: Donors in the United States, Italy and Spain gave samples during acute or convalescent COVID-19.

Per the original methods: Estimated nucleated cell counts came from reference gene primer amplification. Sequenced by immunoSEQ multiplex PCR; TCRdb stores in-frame clones only, minus some. The V and J calls and the clone size are those of that table, but D and trimming were determined from the DNA. The repertoire has 200,000 to 250,000 clones, 87% of them found once; the top ten carry around 2.6%. The CDR3 is made up of 14 amino acids. V lost 0 bases to trimming and J lost 6 bases; unmatched junction nucleotides: 5. Germline V lookup: CDR1 MNHEY, CDR2 SVGAGI. The participants were between roughly 18 and 89 years old and came from 24 US areas. Each participant's cohort was designated according to participant-reported clinical history.

The sample was PBMCs or T cells enriched from blood (not recorded which). The V and J genes are TRBV6-5 and TRBJ2-7; 7 bases align to TRBD1. This TCR derives from a woman in her 30s with acute COVID-19. The CDR3 is CASSYSGGAAEQYF. The CDR3 DNA reads as TGTGCCAGCAGTTACTCAGGGGGCGCGGCCGAGCAGTACTTC.